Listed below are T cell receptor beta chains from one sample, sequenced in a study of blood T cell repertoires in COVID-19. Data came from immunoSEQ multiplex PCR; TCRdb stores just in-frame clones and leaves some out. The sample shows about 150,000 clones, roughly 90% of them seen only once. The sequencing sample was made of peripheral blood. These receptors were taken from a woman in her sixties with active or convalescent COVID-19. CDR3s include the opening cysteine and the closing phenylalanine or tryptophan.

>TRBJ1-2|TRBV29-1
CSGQGLGGDGYTF
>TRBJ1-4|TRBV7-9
CASSLKGANEKLFF
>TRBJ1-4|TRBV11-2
CASSTRAGQGSFSEKLFF
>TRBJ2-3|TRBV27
CASSPGLAGADTQYF
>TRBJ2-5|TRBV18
CASSPLTSGGLETQYF
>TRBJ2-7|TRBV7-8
CASSSISRERYEQYF
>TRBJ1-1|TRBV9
CASSVDTGGNTEAFF
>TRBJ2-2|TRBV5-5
CASSLAAGGGTGELFF
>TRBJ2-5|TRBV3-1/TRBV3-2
CASSQDRGLAGPGGTQYF
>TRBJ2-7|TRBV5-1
CASSLEGTLAGAGEQYF
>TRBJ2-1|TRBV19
CASSITSGYNEQFF
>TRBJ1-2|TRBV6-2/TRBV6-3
CASSLGIGYTF
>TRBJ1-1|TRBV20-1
CSTGQNTEAFF